The source of this T cell receptor (beta chain) is a study of shared clonotypes between healthy human individuals. Sorted-subset replicate PCR reactions contained roughly 200 ng DNA, corresponding to 29,000 or so T cell genomes. Using immunoSEQ multiplex PCR, the repertoire was profiled, and TCRdb retains in-frame clones only, with some absent. The sample yields 2,100,000 or so clones, nearly 97% seen once. As for this clone: The antigen remains undetermined.

Donors comprised healthy HIV-negative adults lacking recent acute infections or vaccinations. All the donors were Caucasian adults who lived in Nashville, Tennessee. Study-wide results and caveats: Rarefaction analysis demonstrated incomplete sorted-subset sequencing notwithstanding large depth.

Specimen: naive CD4+ T cells sorted from blood. Indicated subset: CD45RA+ positively selected. This clonotype originated in a man aged 18 to 35 in good health.

The CDR3 nucleotides are TGTGCCAGCAGTTCAAGACTAGGGAGCCAGCCCCAGCATTTT. Its protein is CASSSRLGSQPQHF. This sequence joins TRBV28 and TRBJ1-5; D is unclear. CDR1 and CDR2 from the germline V gene are MDHEN and SYDVKM. V was shortened by 4 bases and J by 7 bases, with 14 bases between the two germline ends. CDR3 size: 14 residues. Based on the CDR3 plus reference TRBV28 and TRBJ1-5, the full variable domain is DVKVTQSSRYLVKRTGEKVFLECVQDMDHENMFWYRQDPGLGLRLIYFSYDVKMKEKGDIPEGYSVSREKKERFSLILESASTNQTSMYLCASSSRLGSQPQHFGDGTRLSIL.